This TCR beta chain was recovered during a study of blood T cell repertoires in COVID-19. About the research overall: T cells, B-cell-depleted T cells, or PBMCs provided the cDNA or gDNA that served as material.

Germline V lookup: CDR1 SGHTA, CDR2 FQGNSA. V was cut by 5 bases and J by 2 bases, with 7 bases left in between. The CDR3 is 13 residues long. Per the original data handling: Amplifying reference gene primers gave estimates of nucleated cell counts. The protocol was immunoSEQ multiplex PCR, while the TCRdb copy is restricted to in-frame clones and leaves out a portion. D and trimming were read from the DNA, whereas the V and J calls and clone size are those reported in that table. The sample carries over 95,000 clones, approximately 90% recorded once. The V call is TRBV7-2, the J call TRBJ1-5, with a tentative D call TRBD1 (5 bases). Sequenced material: peripheral blood. The origin of this receptor is a woman aged 70-85 years who had recovered from COVID-19. The CDR3 is CASSPGGNQPQHF. In DNA, the CDR3 is TGTGCCAGCAGCCCGGGGGGCAATCAGCCCCAGCATTTT. Combining the CDR3 with reference TRBV7-2 and TRBJ1-5 gives the whole variable domain GAGVSQSPSNKVTEKGKDVELRCDPISGHTALYWYRQSLGQGLEFLIYFQGNSAPDKSGLPSDRFSAERTGGSVSTLTIQRTQQEDSAVYLCASSPGGNQPQHFGDGTRLSIL.